These 4 T cell receptor beta chains were sequenced from one sample in a study of blood T cell repertoires in COVID-19. Sequenced by immunoSEQ multiplex PCR; TCRdb stores in-frame clones only, minus some. The data show roughly 150,000 clones, around 92% seen once. Material for sequencing was peripheral blood. Receptors originate from a man aged 55 to 70 with acute or convalescent COVID-19.

V usage is TRBV9 and J usage is TRBJ1-2; weak D call: TRBD1 (6 bases). The CDR3 is 14 residues long. Germline CDR1 SGDLS, CDR2 YYNGEE. The V and J ends lost 4 bases and 8 bases respectively, with 18 bases between them. CDR3 sequence reads: CASSQRDTRGGYTF. CDR3 nucleotide sequence: TGTGCCAGCAGCCAGAGGGACACTAGAGGAGGCTACACCTTC.

CDR3 DNA: TGTGCCAGCAGCTTCGGGACAGACTACGAGCAGTACTTC. Residues: CASSFGTDYEQYF. J is TRBJ2-7 and V is TRBV5-6; 7 positions agree with TRBD1. CDR1 is SGHDT, CDR2 YYEEEE, per germline. The CDR3 loop spans 13 amino acids. V dropped 2 bases and J dropped 3; count of bases not matched to a gene: 2.

Here the CDR3 DNA reads TGCGCCAGCAGCTTGGCAGTTTTTCCGAATGAGCAGTTCTTC. It yields the protein CASSLAVFPNEQFF. The chain uses TRBV5-1 and TRBJ2-1; no reliable D call. The CDR3 covers 14 residues. V lost 0 bases to trimming and J lost 7 bases, with 11 bases between them. Germline CDR1 SGHRS, CDR2 YFSETQ.

J is TRBJ2-7 and V is TRBV2; D possibly corresponds to TRBD2 (7 bases). Between the trimmed V and J ends, which lost 8 bases and 1 base, there was a span of 21 bases. The CDR3 runs to 16 residues. Germline CDR1 and CDR2: SNHLY and FYNNEI. DNA for the CDR3: TGTGCCAGCGGGGGGGATGGGGGCGGTTGGTCCTACGAGCAGTACTTC. It translates to CASGGDGGGWSYEQYF.